This is a list of T cell receptor beta chains from one sample in a study of Ad26.COV2.S vaccination and SARS-CoV-2 variants. Assay: immunoSEQ multiplex PCR; the TCRdb copy retains only in-frame clones and omits some. The sample records about 420,000 clones, around 89% being singletons. The material was peripheral blood, obtained in a trial of Ad26.COV2.S vaccine versus placebo. The receptors stem from a person aged 18-60 years who received the Ad26.COV2.S COVID-19 vaccine or a placebo. Both conserved end residues are part of each CDR3. The D gene is left open where the match is weak. Only some rows state a clone size, as once, few, many or a class for expanded clones.

TRBV2	17	TRBJ1-1	NA	NA	TGTGCCAGCCCCCGCGGGGGGCCCCGGGGGGTGAACACTGAAGCTTTCTTT	CASPRGGPRGVNTEAFF
TRBV15	21	TRBJ2-3	TRBD2	once	TGTGCCACCAGCAGAGAAAGGTTTGGGCTAGCGGGGACCACTAGCACAGATACGCAGTATTTT	CATSRERFGLAGTTSTDTQYF
TRBV4-1	14	TRBJ1-4	NA	NA	TGCGCCAGCAGCCAAGCGGGAGGGCCGATGCTACTGTTTTTT	CASSQAGGPMLLFF
TRBV14	13	TRBJ1-2	TRBD1	NA	TGTGCCAGCAGCCTGACAGGGAACTATGGCTACACCTTC	CASSLTGNYGYTF
TRBV7-9	16	TRBJ2-2	NA	few	TGTGCCAGCAGCTTATGGGCGGCGGCGAACACCGGGGAGCTGTTTTTT	CASSLWAAANTGELFF
TRBV7-9	13	TRBJ2-5	NA	NA	TGTGCCAGCAGCCTTGGACACAAAGAGACCCAGTACTTC	CASSLGHKETQYF
TRBV3-1/TRBV3-2	16	TRBJ2-5	NA	NA	TGTGCCAGCAGCCAAGATTTCGGAGGGGCCCGGGAGACCCAGTACTTC	CASSQDFGGARETQYF
TRBV29-1	12	TRBJ1-4	NA	NA	TGCAGCGTTGTTAAGACTAATGAAAAACTGTTTTTT	CSVVKTNEKLFF
TRBV14	14	TRBJ1-6	NA	NA	TGTGCCAGTCAAACAGGGACGGCTAATTCACCCCTCCACTTT	CASQTGTANSPLHF
TRBV3-1/TRBV3-2	18	TRBJ2-1	TRBD2	NA	TGTGCCAGCAGTAGACTAGCGGGGGGGCCAGAGTCCTACAATGAGCAGTTCTTC	CASSRLAGGPESYNEQFF
TRBV2	13	TRBJ2-7	NA	NA	TGTGCCAGCACTCGGGACGGATCCTACGAGCAGTACTTC	CASTRDGSYEQYF
TRBV4-1	17	TRBJ2-3	NA	NA	TGCGCCAGCAGCCGGGCAGGACAGTCCCCTAGCACAGATACGCAGTATTTT	CASSRAGQSPSTDTQYF
TRBV30	14	TRBJ1-6	NA	NA	TGTGCCTGGAGAGGGCTCCCTCAGAGTTCACCCCTCCACTTT	CAWRGLPQSSPLHF
TRBV3-1/TRBV3-2	12	TRBJ2-7	NA	NA	TGTGCCAGCAGCCTCAATTCCTACGAGCAGTACTTC	CASSLNSYEQYF
TRBV4-3	12	TRBJ1-1	NA	few	TGCGCCAGCAGCCAAGGGGACACTGAAGCTTTCTTT	CASSQGDTEAFF
TRBV28	14	TRBJ2-7	NA	NA	TGTGCCAGCAGGAAGCCGGGACCCGGGAACGAGCAGTACTTC	CASRKPGPGNEQYF
TRBV7-2	13	TRBJ1-6	NA	NA	TGTGCCAGCAGCCGGCAGGGAAATTCACCCCTCCACTTT	CASSRQGNSPLHF
TRBV6-2/TRBV6-3	14	TRBJ1-5	TRBD1	NA	TGTGCCAGCAGTCGGACAGGGGGCCTTCAGCCCCAGCATTTT	CASSRTGGLQPQHF
TRBV7-9	13	TRBJ2-7	TRBD1	NA	TGTGCCAGCAGCTTCGGGACAGCCTACGAGCAGTACTTC	CASSFGTAYEQYF
TRBV24-1	18	TRBJ2-7	TRBD2	NA	TGTGCCACCAGTGAATCGCCCGGGACTAGCGGGGTGAACTACGAGCAGTACTTC	CATSESPGTSGVNYEQYF
TRBV5-4	13	TRBJ2-7	NA	NA	TGTGCCAGCAGCTTGGACCGAGGCAGCGAGCAGTACTTC	CASSLDRGSEQYF
TRBV19	14	TRBJ1-2	NA	NA	TGTGCCAGTAGTATCCCCGGGACACAAGGGAGCTACACCTTC	CASSIPGTQGSYTF
TRBV7-9	15	TRBJ2-7	TRBD1	NA	TGTGCCAGCAGCTTCACGCGGGACAGGGGTTACGAGCAGTACTTC	CASSFTRDRGYEQYF
TRBV6-2/TRBV6-3	17	TRBJ2-7	TRBD2	NA	TGTGCCAGCAGTTCCCTGATCAGACTAGCGGGCTCCTACGAGCAGTACTTC	CASSSLIRLAGSYEQYF
TRBV6-5	15	TRBJ2-5	TRBD1	NA	TGTGCCAGCAGACTCGGGACAGCCAGACAAGGGACCCAGTACTTC	CASRLGTARQGTQYF
TRBV7-2	13	TRBJ2-5	NA	NA	TGTGCCAGCAGCTTAGAAGCGCGCCGGACCCAGTACTTC	CASSLEARRTQYF
TRBV7-8	16	TRBJ1-3	TRBD1	NA	TGTGCCAGCAGCTCGGGACAGGGGCTTTCTGGAAACACCATATATTTT	CASSSGQGLSGNTIYF